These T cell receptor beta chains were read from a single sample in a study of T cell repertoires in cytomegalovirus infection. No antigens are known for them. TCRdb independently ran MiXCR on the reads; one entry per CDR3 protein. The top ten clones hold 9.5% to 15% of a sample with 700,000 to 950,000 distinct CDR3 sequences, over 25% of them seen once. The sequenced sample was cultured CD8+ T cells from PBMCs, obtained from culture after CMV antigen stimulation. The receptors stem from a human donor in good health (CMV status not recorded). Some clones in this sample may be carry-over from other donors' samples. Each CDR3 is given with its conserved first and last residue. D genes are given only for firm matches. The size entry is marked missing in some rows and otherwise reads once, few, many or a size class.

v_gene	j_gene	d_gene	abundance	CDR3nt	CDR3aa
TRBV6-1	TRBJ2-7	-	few	TGTGCCAGCGGGACGGTCTCCTACGAGCAGTACTTC	CASGTVSYEQYF
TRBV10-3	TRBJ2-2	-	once	TGTGCCATCAGTGAAATGGGGTCGGACACCGGGGAGCTGTTTTTT	CAISEMGSDTGELFF
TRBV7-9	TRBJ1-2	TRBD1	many	TGTGCCAGCAGCTTAGGGCGGGACAGGGTGAACTATGGCTACACCTTC	CASSLGRDRVNYGYTF
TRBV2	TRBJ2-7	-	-	TGTGCCAGCAGTGTCTCGGACGGCTTACCCCTCTACGAGCAGTACTTC	CASSVSDGLPLYEQYF
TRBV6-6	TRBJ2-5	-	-	TGTGCCAGCAGTTACTTTGGGGTTGGGGAGACCCAGTACTTC	CASSYFGVGETQYF
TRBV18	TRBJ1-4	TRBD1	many	TGTGCCAGCAGCCCGGGACAGGGGGCCACTAATGAAAAACTGTTTTTT	CASSPGQGATNEKLFF
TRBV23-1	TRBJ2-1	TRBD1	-	TGCGCCAGCAGTCAGAGGGGACAGCGGCACAATGAGCAGTTCTTC	CASSQRGQRHNEQFF
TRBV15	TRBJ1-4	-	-	TGTGCCACCAGCAGAGAATTACAGGCAGTTAATGAAAAACTGTTTTTT	CATSRELQAVNEKLFF
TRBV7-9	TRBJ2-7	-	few	TGTGCCAGCAGCTTAGTAGGGTACTACGAGCAGTACTTC	CASSLVGYYEQYF
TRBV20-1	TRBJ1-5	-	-	TGCAGTGCTCAGGATGGACATCTTAGCAATCAGCCCCAGCATTTT	CSAQDGHLSNQPQHF
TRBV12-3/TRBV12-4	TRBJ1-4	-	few	TGTGCCAGCAGTTTCGGTCAGGGAAGAGGAAAACTGTTTTTT	CASSFGQGRGKLFF
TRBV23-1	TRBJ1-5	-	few	TGCGCCAGCAGTCAATCGCAGGGGAATAATCAGCCCCAGCATTTT	CASSQSQGNNQPQHF
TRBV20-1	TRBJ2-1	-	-	TGCAGTGCTAGTGCGCCAGATTACAATGAGCAGTTCTTC	CSASAPDYNEQFF
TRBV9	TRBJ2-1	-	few	TGTGCCAGCAGCATTGCCAGAGTGGCCTACAATGAGCAGTTCTTC	CASSIARVAYNEQFF
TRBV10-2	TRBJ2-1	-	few	TGCGCCGGGGGGGCCACATACAATGAGCAGTTCTTC	CAGGATYNEQFF
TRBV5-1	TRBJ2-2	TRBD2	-	TGCGCCAGCAGCCCGCCGACTAGCGGGGGGAGAACCGGGGAGCTGTTTTTT	CASSPPTSGGRTGELFF
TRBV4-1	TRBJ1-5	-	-	TGCGCCAGCAGCAAGCAGTCAGGCAATCAGCCCCAGCATTTT	CASSKQSGNQPQHF
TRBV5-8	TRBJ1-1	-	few	TGTGCCAGCAGCCTTGGGCGTGGACAACGACTGAGATTCTTGACTGAAGCTTTCTTT	CASSLGRGQRLRFLTEAFF
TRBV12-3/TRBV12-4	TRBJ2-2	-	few	TGTGCCAGCAGTTTAAGGTCTAGCGACACCGGGGAGCTGTTTTTT	CASSLRSSDTGELFF
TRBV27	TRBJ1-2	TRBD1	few	TGTGCCAGCAGTTCAGAAGGGGGCGTTGATGGCTACACCTTC	CASSSEGGVDGYTF
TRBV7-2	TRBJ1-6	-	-	TGTGCCAGCAGCCCCTCCCCAGGGTCACCCCTCCACTTT	CASSPSPGSPLHF
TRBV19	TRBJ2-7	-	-	TGTGCCAGTAGTAGTTTCGGGGAGCAGTACTTC	CASSSFGEQYF
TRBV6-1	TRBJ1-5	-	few	TGTGCCAGCAGTGTCGGTAGGGTTGGTCAGCCCCAGCATTTT	CASSVGRVGQPQHF
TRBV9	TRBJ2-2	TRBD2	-	TGTGCCAGCAGCGCTCGACTAGCGGGGTACACCGGGGAGCTGTTTTTT	CASSARLAGYTGELFF
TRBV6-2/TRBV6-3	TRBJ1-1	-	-	TGTGCCAGCAGTTACTCGAAAATTGGGTCGTCCCCGTACTTCAAAGCTTTCTTT	CASSYSKIGSSPYFKAFF
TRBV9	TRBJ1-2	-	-	TGTGCCAGCAGCGTAGGCGGCAGGGAGAACTATGGCTACACCTTC	CASSVGGRENYGYTF
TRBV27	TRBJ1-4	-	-	TGTGCCAGCGGCAGGGTTCAGGAAAAACTGTTTTTT	CASGRVQEKLFF
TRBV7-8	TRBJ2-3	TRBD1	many	TGTGCCAGCAGCCTCCGACAGGGGGCGTCGGCAGATACGCAGTATTTT	CASSLRQGASADTQYF